This TCR beta chain was documented in a study of blood T cell repertoires in COVID-19. Study-wide background: Acute-phase and convalescent COVID-19 samples originated in the United States, Italy and Spain. The cDNA or gDNA used as material had been derived from T cells, B-cell-depleted T cells, or PBMCs.

This CDR3 contains 14 residues. V lost 3 bases, J lost 2 bases, and 3 bases stayed unmatched. The germline gives CDR1 SGDLS, CDR2 YYNGEE. This study enrolled people aged roughly 18 to 90 from approximately 25 US geographic areas. Cohort assignment relied on participant-reported clinical history. Clones were sequenced by immunoSEQ multiplex PCR, and TCRdb holds only the in-frame ones, with some missing. The sample includes 190,000 or so clones, 86% of them seen just once. The source of this sequence is a woman aged 25 to 39 who had been exposed to COVID-19. The chain uses TRBV9 and TRBJ2-3; 7 nucleotides align to TRBD1. The sequencing input was PBMCs or T cells enriched from blood (not recorded which). The CDR3 is CASSDRGFTDTQYF. The CDR3 nucleotides read TGTGCCAGCAGCGACAGGGGTTTCACAGATACGCAGTATTTT.